These T cell receptor beta chains were read from a single sample in a study of blood T cell repertoires in COVID-19. The table came from immunoSEQ multiplex PCR; TCRdb's copy has only in-frame clones and leaves some out. Of 100,000 or so clones listed, around 90% are singletons. The sample consisted of peripheral blood. Receptor source: a woman between 50 and 59 years old with COVID-19, enrolled during active disease. Both conserved end residues are part of each CDR3. The D gene is left open where the match is weak. For some rows the clone size is stated as once, few or many, or as a class when expanded; others skip it.

cdr3_length,j_call,v_call,d_call,clone_size,cdr3_nt,cdr3_aa
16,TRBJ1-6,TRBV28,-,once,TGTGCCAGCAGCCCTCCGGTGGTGGGGGGGGAGTCACCCCTCCACTTT,CASSPPVVGGESPLHF
14,TRBJ2-2,TRBV7-3,TRBD2,-,TGTGCCAGCAGCCCTCGGACTAGCGGAGGGGAGCTGTTTTTT,CASSPRTSGGELFF
16,TRBJ1-6,TRBV6-5,TRBD1,-,TGTGCCAGCAGTTACTCGGGCGGGACAGCTAATTCACCCCTCCACTTT,CASSYSGGTANSPLHF
16,TRBJ2-7,TRBV11-2,TRBD2,-,TGTGCCAGCAGCTTATGGGGACTAGCGGGGGATTACGAGCAGTACTTC,CASSLWGLAGDYEQYF
12,TRBJ2-1,TRBV5-1,-,-,TGCGCCAGCAGTATTCGGGACAATGAGCAGTTCTTC,CASSIRDNEQFF
16,TRBJ2-7,TRBV3-1/TRBV3-2,-,-,TGTGCCAGCAGCCAAGGATTGGCAGGGTCTGGGTACGAGCAGTACTTC,CASSQGLAGSGYEQYF
14,TRBJ2-5,TRBV14,TRBD1,-,TGTGCCAGCAGCCCACGACAGGGGCAAGGGACCCAGTACTTC,CASSPRQGQGTQYF
17,TRBJ1-2,TRBV9,TRBD1,-,TGTGCCAGCAGCGCCCATACCTCTGCTACAGGGGGCTGGGGCTACACCTTC,CASSAHTSATGGWGYTF
14,TRBJ1-6,TRBV7-3,TRBD1,-,TGTGCCAGCAGCTCCGGACAGGGGCAATCACCCCTCCACTTT,CASSSGQGQSPLHF
15,TRBJ2-3,TRBV11-3,TRBD2,-,TGTGCCAGCAGCTCCGCGGGACTAGAGGGAGATACGCAGTATTTT,CASSSAGLEGDTQYF
13,TRBJ1-2,TRBV15,TRBD1,-,TGTGCCACCAGCCGGGGACAGGGCTATGGCTACACCTTC,CATSRGQGYGYTF
14,TRBJ2-3,TRBV27,-,-,TGTGCCAGCAGTTTAAGTGAGAACACAGATACGCAGTATTTT,CASSLSENTDTQYF
17,TRBJ1-2,TRBV3-1/TRBV3-2,-,-,TGTGCCAGCAGCCAAGAAGTTCCCTTTGACAGGAGCTATGGCTACACCTTC,CASSQEVPFDRSYGYTF
16,TRBJ1-3,TRBV15,-,once,TGTGCCACCAGCAGAGTGCCCCCCCGGGCTGGAAACACCATATATTTT,CATSRVPPRAGNTIYF
14,TRBJ1-2,TRBV7-9,TRBD1,-,TGTGCCAGCAGCTTAGGGGTCCGACAGGGCGGCTACACCTTC,CASSLGVRQGGYTF
14,TRBJ1-5,TRBV5-6,-,-,TGTGCCAGCAGCCGGGGGGGATCGCGTCAGCCCCAGCATTTT,CASSRGGSRQPQHF
13,TRBJ1-2,TRBV5-6,TRBD1,-,TGTGCCAGCAGCTGGGGGGACAGCTATGGCTACACCTTC,CASSWGDSYGYTF
13,TRBJ2-1,TRBV5-4,TRBD2,-,TGTGCCAGCAGCTTGGCCGGGAGGAATGAGCAGTTCTTC,CASSLAGRNEQFF
14,TRBJ2-7,TRBV7-2,-,-,TGTGCCAGCAGCACCCCGACAGGTCGCTACGAGCAGTACTTC,CASSTPTGRYEQYF
13,TRBJ2-1,TRBV18,TRBD2,-,TGTGCCAGCTCACCGGGACTAGTCTATGAGCAGTTCTTC,CASSPGLVYEQFF
17,TRBJ2-3,TRBV11-2,TRBD2,-,TGTGCCAGCAGCTTAGGATCTCTAGCGGGAATCACAGATACGCAGTATTTT,CASSLGSLAGITDTQYF
21,TRBJ2-3,TRBV7-7,TRBD2,-,TGTGCCAGCAGCTTAATTTGGGGGGGAGGAGGGACGGAAGTTAGCACAGATACGCAGTATTTT,CASSLIWGGGGTEVSTDTQYF
16,TRBJ2-5,TRBV28,-,-,TGTGCCAGCAGCCCCAAGGGTTGGGAGCGGGAAGAGACCCAGTACTTC,CASSPKGWEREETQYF
14,TRBJ1-3,TRBV6-5,TRBD1,-,TGTGCCAGCAGCTCCACAGGGGAAGGAAACACCATATATTTT,CASSSTGEGNTIYF
14,TRBJ1-2,TRBV9,-,-,TGTGCCAGCAGCGTAGGTGGGGACTCCTATGGCTACACCTTC,CASSVGGDSYGYTF
20,TRBJ2-3,TRBV12-5,TRBD2,-,TGTGCTAGTGGTCAACCTCTGGGGTTAGGCTCACGAGGGAGGGCAGATACGCAGTATTTT,CASGQPLGLGSRGRADTQYF
16,TRBJ2-5,TRBV7-7,TRBD2,-,TGTGCTAGCAGCTTACGACTAGCGGGGGGGAAAGAGACCCAGTACTTC,CASSLRLAGGKETQYF
14,TRBJ1-2,TRBV5-1,-,-,TGCGCCAGCAGCTCCCGGGACAACAACTATGGCTACACCTTC,CASSSRDNNYGYTF
19,TRBJ2-2,TRBV21-1,-,few,TGTGCCAGCAGCAAAAGGCAGGGGCAGACTAGCGGACTCACCGGGGAGCTGTTTTTT,CASSKRQGQTSGLTGELFF
15,TRBJ1-6,TRBV30,-,-,TGTGCCTGGAGTGTACTCACAGGGATAAATTCACCCCTCCACTTT,CAWSVLTGINSPLHF
15,TRBJ2-1,TRBV19,TRBD1,-,TGTGCCAGTAGTAGAGGGACAGGGGGCGAAGATGAGCAGTTCTTC,CASSRGTGGEDEQFF
14,TRBJ2-7,TRBV30,-,-,TGTGCCTGGAGTAAAGTAGAAAAGACCTACGAGCAGTACTTC,CAWSKVEKTYEQYF
12,TRBJ1-2,TRBV28,TRBD1,-,TGTGCCAGCGCGACAGGGGGCGATGGCTACACCTTC,CASATGGDGYTF
14,TRBJ2-2,TRBV30,-,-,TGTGCCTGGAGTGTAATCCAGGGTGGCGGGGAGCTGTTTTTT,CAWSVIQGGGELFF
14,TRBJ1-6,TRBV7-9,-,-,TGTGCCAGCAGCTTACAAGAAGGGGATTCACCCCTCCACTTT,CASSLQEGDSPLHF
16,TRBJ2-1,TRBV7-2,-,-,TGTGCCAGCAGCTTATTGGGGGGTAGTATGAACAATGAGCAGTTCTTC,CASSLLGGSMNNEQFF
14,TRBJ2-2,TRBV4-2,TRBD2,-,TGTGCCACCTGGGCGGGGGGGGCTCCCGGGGAGCTGTTTTTT,CATWAGGAPGELFF
16,TRBJ1-4,TRBV7-8,TRBD1,-,TGTGCCAGCAGTCGGACAGGGGGGTTAGGGAGTGAAAAACTGTTTTTT,CASSRTGGLGSEKLFF
19,TRBJ2-3,TRBV11-2,TRBD2,-,TGTGCCAGCAGCTTTACTCCCGGGACTAGCGGGTTCAAGGGGGATACGCAGTATTTT,CASSFTPGTSGFKGDTQYF
15,TRBJ1-2,TRBV24-1,TRBD1,-,TGTGCCACCAGTGATTCGGGACAGGGATATGGCGGAAGGACCTTC,CATSDSGQGYGGRTF
13,TRBJ1-5,TRBV6-6,-,-,TGTGCCAGCAGTTTTCTTCGGAATCAGCCCCAGCATTTT,CASSFLRNQPQHF
16,TRBJ2-1,TRBV6-1,TRBD2,once,TGTGCCAGCAGTGAAGCGTCAGCGGGGGGGCCGGTCTCTCTGTTCTTC,CASSEASAGGPVSLFF
15,TRBJ1-2,TRBV6-5,-,-,TGTGCCAGCAGTTACGGCCCACAGGGAGACTATGGCTACACCTTC,CASSYGPQGDYGYTF
15,TRBJ1-2,TRBV18,TRBD1,-,TGTGCCAGCTCACCCAGGACAGGGATAGAATATGGCTACACCTTC,CASSPRTGIEYGYTF
15,TRBJ2-5,TRBV10-3,-,-,TGTGCCATCAGTGAAGGGGGAAGCGCCCAAGAGACCCAGTACTTC,CAISEGGSAQETQYF
14,TRBJ2-5,TRBV5-1,-,-,TGCGCCAGCAGCCAAAGGCAGGGGACGGAGACCCAGTACTTC,CASSQRQGTETQYF
15,TRBJ2-7,TRBV6-6,TRBD1,-,TGTGCCAGCACCCCACGGGGGACAGGGGGCTACGAGCAGTACTTC,CASTPRGTGGYEQYF
14,TRBJ2-7,TRBV5-1,TRBD2,few,TGCGCCAGCAGCACGACTAGCGGGGCCTACGAGCAGTACTTC,CASSTTSGAYEQYF
14,TRBJ1-2,TRBV6-2/TRBV6-3,TRBD1,-,TGTGCCAGCAGTCCGGGACAGGGGACCTATGGCTACACCTTC,CASSPGQGTYGYTF
17,TRBJ1-5,TRBV27,-,-,TGTGCCCCCCCCTTAAGGGGCGCGGGGGATAGCAATCAGCCCCAGCATTTT,CAPPLRGAGDSNQPQHF
17,TRBJ2-2,TRBV5-1,TRBD2,-,TGCGCCAGCAGCTTGTGGATCGGCGGGGGAGACACCGGGGAGCTGTTTTTT,CASSLWIGGGDTGELFF
15,TRBJ2-5,TRBV30,-,-,TGTGCCTGGAGTCCCCCCGAACTGGAGGGAGAGACCCAGTACTTC,CAWSPPELEGETQYF
18,TRBJ1-4,TRBV5-6,-,-,TGTGCCAGCAGCTTGTTGAGGGGAGGGATCGGGACTAATGAAAAACTGTTTTTT,CASSLLRGGIGTNEKLFF
15,TRBJ2-1,TRBV6-1,TRBD1,-,TGTGCCAGCAGTGAAAAGGGACAGGGGGTCAATGAGCAGTTCTTC,CASSEKGQGVNEQFF
17,TRBJ2-7,TRBV11-3,-,-,TGTGCCAGCAGCTTAGAATCTCAGGGGATGCGCTCCTACGAGCAGTACTTC,CASSLESQGMRSYEQYF
14,TRBJ2-5,TRBV9,-,once,TGTGCCAGCAGCGTAGGTGTCAACCAAGAGACCCAGTACTTC,CASSVGVNQETQYF
17,TRBJ1-1,TRBV7-2,TRBD1,-,TGTGCCAGCAGCTTAAGATATCCGGGACAGGGTCGAACTGAAGCTTTCTTT,CASSLRYPGQGRTEAFF
13,TRBJ1-5,TRBV6-5,-,-,TGTGCCAGCAGTCCACAGGGTTTTCAGCCCCAGCATTTT,CASSPQGFQPQHF
14,TRBJ2-1,TRBV11-1,-,-,TGTGCCAGCAGCTCCCACGGACAGTACAATGAGCAGTTCTTC,CASSSHGQYNEQFF